What follows is one T cell receptor (beta chain) and its context. In the authors' methods: How many nucleated cells were present was estimated from reference gene primer amplification. Clones were sequenced by immunoSEQ multiplex PCR, and TCRdb holds only the in-frame ones, with some missing. From that table come the V and J calls and clone size; the DNA was used to work out D and trimming. The sample lists approximately 290,000 clones; 70% to 85% were seen once. It was during active infection that Seattle patients were enrolled and then longitudinally followed. Trimming took off 2 bases at V and 5 bases at J, with 15 bases between the two ends. The V gene's germline CDR1 is MNHNS and CDR2 SASEGT. There are 16 residues in the CDR3. The data derive from a study of blood T cell repertoires in COVID-19. About the research overall: Samples came from the United States, Italy and Spain, spanning acute and convalescent COVID-19. PBMCs, B-cell-depleted T cells, or T cells provided the cDNA or gDNA that made up the material.

The J gene is TRBJ2-2, the V gene TRBV6-1; D is unresolved. The sample taken for sequencing was peripheral blood. This clonotype was obtained from a human donor with COVID-19, enrolled during active disease. The donor label of this sample is uncertain. CDR3 residues: CASSELGNLLTGELFF. In DNA form, the CDR3 reads TGTGCCAGCAGTGAACTCGGTAACCTCTTGACCGGGGAGCTGTTTTTT.